This T cell receptor (beta chain) was profiled in a study of lung T cells in sarcoidosis with Löfgren's syndrome. Germline lookup yields CDR1 SQVTM and CDR2 ANQGSEA. This CDR3 region has 12 residues. After removal of 7 bases from V and 9 bases from J, the junction contained 6 bases not matched to a gene. TCRdb called the reads again in MiXCR, with one record for every CDR3 protein. Here the sample spans about 9,400 distinct CDR3 sequences, about 20% being singletons. Study findings and constraints: Löfgren's syndrome patients reportedly showed greatest TRAV12-1 and TRBV2 expansion versus controls. Multiple Löfgren's syndrome patients reportedly shared TRAV12-1 and TRBV2 CDR3 motifs, suggesting public CD4+ TCRs.

This clonotype came up many times. Its target is unknown. The chain carries TRBV29-1 and TRBJ2-1; 10 bases agree with TRBD1. The sequenced material came from CD4+ T cells from bronchoalveolar lavage. The sequence derives from a human donor with sarcoidosis (Löfgren's syndrome or another form), or a control subject (not recorded which). In DNA, the CDR3 is TGCAGCGGAGGACAGGGGGTTTTTGAGCAGTTCTTC. Protein product: CSGGQGVFEQFF.